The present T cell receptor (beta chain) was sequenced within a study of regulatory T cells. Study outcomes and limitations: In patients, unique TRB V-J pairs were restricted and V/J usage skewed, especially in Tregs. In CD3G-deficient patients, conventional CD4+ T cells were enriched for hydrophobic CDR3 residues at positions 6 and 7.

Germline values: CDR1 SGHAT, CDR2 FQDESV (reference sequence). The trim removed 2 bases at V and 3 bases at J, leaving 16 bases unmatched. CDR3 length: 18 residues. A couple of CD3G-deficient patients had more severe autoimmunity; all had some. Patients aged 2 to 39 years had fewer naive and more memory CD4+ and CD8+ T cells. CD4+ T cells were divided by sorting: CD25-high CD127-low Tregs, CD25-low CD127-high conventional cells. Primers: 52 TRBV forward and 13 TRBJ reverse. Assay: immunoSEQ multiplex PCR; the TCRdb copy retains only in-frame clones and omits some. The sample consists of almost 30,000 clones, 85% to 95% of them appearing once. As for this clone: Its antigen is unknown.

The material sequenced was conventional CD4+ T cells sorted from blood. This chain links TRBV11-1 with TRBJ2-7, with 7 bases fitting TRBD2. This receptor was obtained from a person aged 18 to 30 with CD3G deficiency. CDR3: CASSLFAGSDAGDYEQYF. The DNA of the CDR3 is TGTGCCAGCAGCTTATTTGCGGGGTCGGATGCGGGGGACTACGAGCAGTACTTC.